This section outlines one T cell receptor (beta chain) sequence together with its context. This CDR3 is built from 16 residues. The V gene lost 7 bases and the J gene lost 4 bases, with 20 bases spanning the gap. Germline V lookup: CDR1 LNHDA, CDR2 SQIVND (reference sequence). The sample originates from a study of blood T cell repertoires in COVID-19. In the authors' methods: Reference gene primer amplification in the assay estimated nucleated cell counts. Sequenced by immunoSEQ multiplex PCR; TCRdb stores in-frame clones only, minus some. Clone size and the V and J calls come from that table; the DNA yielded D and trimming. The sample holds about 89,000 clones, 80% seen once.

Sequenced: peripheral blood. The chain links TRBV19 to TRBJ1-5, with a tentative D call TRBD1 (5 bases). This TCR was recovered from an elderly woman with acute or convalescent COVID-19. CDR3 loop: CASKGWTLDPNQPQHF. CDR3 sequence (DNA): TGTGCCAGTAAAGGGTGGACACTCGATCCGAATCAGCCCCAGCATTTT.